This T cell receptor (beta chain) was sequenced in a study of T cells in women clearing cervical HPV infection. Study-level background: Blood came at first lesion visit for cases, post-clearance for controls.

Assay: immunoSEQ multiplex PCR; the TCRdb copy retains only in-frame clones and omits some. This sample contains about 20,000 clones. As for this clone: The junction shows a germline mismatch at one end, possibly a read error. Sequencing ends 3 residues short of the CDR3 end; the germline J gene provides the rest.

Germline V gives CDR1 LNHDA, CDR2 SQIVND (reference sequence). The CDR3 loop spans 14 amino acids. Sequenced input: blood buffy coat. V gene TRBV19 combines with J gene TRBJ1-1; no reliable D call. This TCR was recovered from a woman between 18 and 70 years old with a cervical HPV16 infection that either progressed to CIN3+ or cleared (not recorded which). The CDR3 is CASSIYSLNAEAFF. The sequenced part of the CDR3 DNA is TGTGCCAGTAGTATATACAGCTTGAACGCTGAA.